One T cell receptor beta chain is described in this entry. This receptor's antigen is unknown. There are no base qualities to consult, and no much larger clone falls within one base. Explained via the paper, the time point label denotes: sample taken at primary tumor resection. Donors were 65 to 85 patients with early-stage, untreated non-small cell lung cancer from the lung TRACERx cohort. For TCR sequencing, whole RNA was extracted from tumor and nontumor lung tissue, or from cryopreserved PBMC samples, and no cell sorting was done. A patient was chosen for TCR sequencing only when enough RNA was available from at least two tumor regions. A lung pathologist reviewed the tumor and adjacent nontumor lung specimens before the specimens were selected. This sample was included in a study of spatial heterogeneity in lung cancer (dated by TCRdb to about 2019). Background on the whole study: Beta-chain transcripts were consistently detected in greater numbers than alpha-chain transcripts, which likely reflects a higher abundance of beta-chain transcripts. In the raw uncorrected reads, each unique combination of TCR and UMI appeared more than ten times on average. In non-small cell lung cancer, the study made a quantitative comparison of TCR alpha and beta repertoires among multiple tumor regions, matched nontumor lung and blood. In tumor regions, TCR transcript counts showed a strong correlation with a T cell transcriptional module score from matched bulk RNA-seq. At surgery, both alpha and beta chains were TCR-sequenced in 200 to 250 tumor regions, 64 matched nontumor lung samples and some 60 PBMC samples. The study linked features of the TCR repertoire to counts of nonsynonymous mutations, which were determined by whole-exome sequencing of tumor tissue. Study-wide conclusions, independent of this receptor: Confirming at a functional level the hypothesis that regional TCRs recognize regional mutations was considered to require additional single-cell paired TCR alpha and beta sequencing. TCR-seq coverage of tumor T cells was estimated at only roughly 6.5% for alpha chains and about 13% for beta chains. The number of expanded intratumoral alpha and beta TCRs correlated with the tumor nonsynonymous mutation count. The count of ubiquitous expanded TCRs correlated with the count of ubiquitous nonsynonymous mutations, and the count of regional expanded TCRs correlated with the count of regional nonsynonymous mutations.

The junction shows trimming of 3 bases on V and 1 base on J, plus 9 bases between the germline ends. CDR1 and CDR2 (KGHSH, LQKENI) derive from the germline V gene. The CDR3 runs 15 amino acids, cysteine and phenylalanine included. Only the CDR3 region is kept as DNA, spanning 45 bases read in frame from base 1. Library prep was done by 5' RACE. Instrument used: NextSeq 500. The TCR library protocol attached a unique molecular identifier to each TCR cDNA molecule to allow correction of PCR and sequencing errors. From the authors' description of their analysis: Decombinator tools were used for TCR identification, UMI-based error correction and CDR3 extraction. TCRs above a frequency of 2 per 1,000, corresponding to the top 1% of the tumor frequency distribution, were defined as expanded. Expanded tumor TCRs statistically deemed absent (corrected P<0.05) from at least one tumor region were classed as regional, and all other expanded tumor TCRs were classed as ubiquitous. Renyi diversity was computed with the R vegan package after each repertoire had been subsampled 100 times to 5,000 TCRs. CDR3 similarity networks were built from amino acid triplet string-kernel similarity, connecting CDR3s with pairwise similarity above 0.82. The public reads were run again by TCRdb, first through fastp at Q25 and then through MiXCR, and only productive beta chains were kept. Each record represents a unique CDR3 protein, reported with the most common genes and DNA among its rows. These V and J calls derive from TCRdb rather than the authors' analysis. This sample lists about 23,000 distinct CDR3 sequences; over 4% were detected once. The top ten clones comprise 9.9% of the sample.

The sample here was lung tumor tissue, taken at surgery. The chain is made from TRBV18 and TRBJ2-2; confidence is insufficient to name the D gene. This clonotype originated in a male donor with early-stage non-small cell lung cancer. In nucleotides, the sequence is TGTGCCAGCTCACCCGGAGCCTGGAACACCGGGGAGCTGTTTTTT. The resulting protein is CASSPGAWNTGELFF. Full variable domain (CDR3 extended with the reference TRBV18 and TRBJ2-2 proteins): NAGVMQNPRHLVRRRGQEARLRCSPMKGHSHVYWYRQLPEEGLKFMVYLQKENIIDESGMPKERFSAEFPKEGPSILRIQQVVRGDSAAYFCASSPGAWNTGELFFGEGSRLTVL.